At least ten counts were recorded for the clone carrying this T cell receptor beta chain. As yet, its antigen is unknown. CDR1 is SGHRS, CDR2 YFSETQ, per germline. V was cut by 3 bases and J by 3 bases, with 16 bases left in between. The CDR3 has 15 residues. This entry belongs to a study of T-cell memory formation after mild COVID-19. Study in general: For the most part, TCR clusters were specific to one donor. Study-level findings and limits: Pre-infection memory already had some responding clones, implying cross-reactive memory joined. Whereas later expanders leaned CD4+, clones contracting day 15 to 85 showed a balanced CD4/CD8 makeup. Contracting CD4+ clones sat mainly in CM and EM; CD8+ in EMRA.

TCRdb re-derived calls from the 5' RACE reads in MiXCR, one entry per CDR3 protein. The table has tens of thousands of distinct CDR3 sequences, more than 20% seen once. Sequencing was done on a sample of PBMCs or a T cell subset sorted from them (not recorded which). The receptor was isolated from an adult who had mild COVID-19 (a few samples of this study predate the infection). Cell type and time point are not known. This sequence joins TRBV5-1 and TRBJ2-7, with D hard to call. CDR3 coding DNA: TGCGCCAGCAGCTCACTTGCAGGAAGGGACTACGAGCAGTACTTC. Its translation is CASSSLAGRDYEQYF.